This TCR beta chain derives from a study of cytomegalovirus exposure and HLA in healthy donors. Study-wide findings and caveats: The classifier reportedly diagnosed cytomegalovirus status with high specificity and sensitivity. Cytomegalovirus-associated TCR beta chains were listed, numbering some 150. Many donors shared some public TCRs, even though most TCR sequences were rare.

Germline V gene lookup returns CDR1 SGHAT and CDR2 FQNNGV. V gave up 0 bases and J gave up 3 bases; unmatched junction bases: 8. The CDR3 spans 18 residues. TCRdb keeps only in-frame clones here, not all; method: immunoSEQ multiplex PCR. The data show 100,000 to 150,000 clones, just under 95% seen once. With respect to this clone: The antigen remains undetermined.

The chain uses TRBV11-2 and TRBJ2-7, with 13 bases aligning to TRBD2. The sequenced material came from PBMCs. This clonotype was sampled from a woman in her late teens or twenties in good health and CMV-seronegative. DNA for the CDR3: TGTGCCAGCAGCTTAGAGGAACTAGCGGGAGGGCCCGGCTACGAGCAGTACTTC. Translating it yields CASSLEELAGGPGYEQYF.